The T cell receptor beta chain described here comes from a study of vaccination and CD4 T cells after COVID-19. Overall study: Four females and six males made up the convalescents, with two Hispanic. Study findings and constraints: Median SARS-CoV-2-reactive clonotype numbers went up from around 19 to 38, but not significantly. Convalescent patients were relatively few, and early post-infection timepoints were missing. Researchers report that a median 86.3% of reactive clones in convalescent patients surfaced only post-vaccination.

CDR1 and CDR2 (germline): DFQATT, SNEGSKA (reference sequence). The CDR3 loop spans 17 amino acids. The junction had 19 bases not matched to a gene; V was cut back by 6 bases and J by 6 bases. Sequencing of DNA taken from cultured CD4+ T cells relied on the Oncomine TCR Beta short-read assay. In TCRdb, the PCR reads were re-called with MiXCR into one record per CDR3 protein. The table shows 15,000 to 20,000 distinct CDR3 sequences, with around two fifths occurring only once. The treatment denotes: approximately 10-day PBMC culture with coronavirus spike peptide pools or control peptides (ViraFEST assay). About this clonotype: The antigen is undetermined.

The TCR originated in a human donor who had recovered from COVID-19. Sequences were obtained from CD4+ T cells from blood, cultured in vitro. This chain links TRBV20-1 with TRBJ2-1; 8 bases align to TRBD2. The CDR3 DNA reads TGCAGTGCCCCGGGGGGGTTAGCGGGTTATTTATTCAATGAGCAGTTCTTC. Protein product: CSAPGGLAGYLFNEQFF.